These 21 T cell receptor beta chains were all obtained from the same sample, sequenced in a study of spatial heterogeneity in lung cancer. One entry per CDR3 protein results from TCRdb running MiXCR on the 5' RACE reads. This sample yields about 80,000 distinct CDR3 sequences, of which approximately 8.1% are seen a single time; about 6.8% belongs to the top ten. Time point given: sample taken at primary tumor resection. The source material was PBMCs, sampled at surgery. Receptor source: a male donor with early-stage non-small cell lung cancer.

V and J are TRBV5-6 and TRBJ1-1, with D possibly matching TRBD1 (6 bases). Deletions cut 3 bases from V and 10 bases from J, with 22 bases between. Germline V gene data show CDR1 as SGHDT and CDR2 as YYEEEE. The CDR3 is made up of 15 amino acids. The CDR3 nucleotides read TGTGCCAGCAGCTCTTTACTGACAGGCGGTTCGGGAGCTTTCTTT. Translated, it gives CASSSLLTGGSGAFF.

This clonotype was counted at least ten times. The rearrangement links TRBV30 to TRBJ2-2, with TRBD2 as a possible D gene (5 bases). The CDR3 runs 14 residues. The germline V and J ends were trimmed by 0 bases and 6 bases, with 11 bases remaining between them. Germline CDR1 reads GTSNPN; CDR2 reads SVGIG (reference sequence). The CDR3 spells CAWSVLRRSGELFF. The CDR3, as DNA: TGTGCCTGGAGTGTCTTGAGGAGGTCCGGGGAGCTGTTTTTT.

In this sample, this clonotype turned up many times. In DNA, the CDR3 is TGCGCCAGCAGCCATCAGGGGGCTGAGGGGACTGAAGCTTTCTTT. It translates to CASSHQGAEGTEAFF. The chain links TRBV4-1 to TRBJ1-1; 8 bases fit TRBD1. The V gene end was trimmed by 3 bases and the J gene end by 5 bases; junction bases not matched to a gene: 8. CDR3 size: 15 residues. CDR1 MGHRA and CDR2 YSYEKL come from the germline V gene.

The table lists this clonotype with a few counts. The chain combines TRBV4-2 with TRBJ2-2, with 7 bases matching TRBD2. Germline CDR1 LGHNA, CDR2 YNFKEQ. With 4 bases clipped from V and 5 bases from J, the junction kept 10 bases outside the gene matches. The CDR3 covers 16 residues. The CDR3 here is CASSPMGGSRTGELFF. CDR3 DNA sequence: TGTGCCAGCAGCCCCATGGGAGGGAGTCGGACCGGGGAGCTGTTTTTT.

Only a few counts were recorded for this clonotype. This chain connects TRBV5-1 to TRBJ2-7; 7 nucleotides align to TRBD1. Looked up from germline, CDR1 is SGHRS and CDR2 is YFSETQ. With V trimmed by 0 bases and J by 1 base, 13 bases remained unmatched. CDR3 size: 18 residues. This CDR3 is CASSLGYRQGRSSYEQYF. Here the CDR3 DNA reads TGCGCCAGCAGCTTGGGCTACCGACAGGGTCGGAGTTCCTACGAGCAGTACTTC.

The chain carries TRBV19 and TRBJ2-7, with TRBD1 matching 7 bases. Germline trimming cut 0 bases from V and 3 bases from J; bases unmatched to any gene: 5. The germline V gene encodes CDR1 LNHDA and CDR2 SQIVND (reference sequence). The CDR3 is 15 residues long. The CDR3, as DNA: TGTGCCAGTAGTATAGACCCACAGGGGATCTACGAGCAGTACTTC. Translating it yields CASSIDPQGIYEQYF.

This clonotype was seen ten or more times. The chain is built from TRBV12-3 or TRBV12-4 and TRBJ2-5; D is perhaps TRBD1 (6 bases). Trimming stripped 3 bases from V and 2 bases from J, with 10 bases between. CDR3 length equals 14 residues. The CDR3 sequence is CASSLGQPQETQYF. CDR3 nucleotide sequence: TGTGCCAGCAGTTTGGGACAACCTCAAGAGACCCAGTACTTC.

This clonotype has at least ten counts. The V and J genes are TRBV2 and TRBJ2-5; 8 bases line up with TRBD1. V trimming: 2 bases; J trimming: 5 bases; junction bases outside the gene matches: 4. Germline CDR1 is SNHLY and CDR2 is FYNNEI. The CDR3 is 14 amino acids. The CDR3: CASSEQGAGETQYF. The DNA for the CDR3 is TGTGCCAGCAGTGAACAGGGGGCGGGCGAGACCCAGTACTTC.

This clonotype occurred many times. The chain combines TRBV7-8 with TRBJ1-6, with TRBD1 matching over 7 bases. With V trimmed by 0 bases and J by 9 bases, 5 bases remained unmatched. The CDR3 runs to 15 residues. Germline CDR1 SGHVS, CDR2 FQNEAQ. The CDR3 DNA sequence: TGTGCCAGCAGCTTAGCCGCAGGGGGTAGTTCACCCCTCCACTTT. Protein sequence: CASSLAAGGSSPLHF.

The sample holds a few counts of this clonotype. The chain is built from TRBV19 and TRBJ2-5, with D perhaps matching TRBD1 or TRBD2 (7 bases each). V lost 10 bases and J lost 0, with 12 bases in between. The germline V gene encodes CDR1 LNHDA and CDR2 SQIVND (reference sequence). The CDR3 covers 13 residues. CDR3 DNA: TGTGCCACCCAGGGGGGGAACCAAGAGACCCAGTACTTC. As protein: CATQGGNQETQYF.

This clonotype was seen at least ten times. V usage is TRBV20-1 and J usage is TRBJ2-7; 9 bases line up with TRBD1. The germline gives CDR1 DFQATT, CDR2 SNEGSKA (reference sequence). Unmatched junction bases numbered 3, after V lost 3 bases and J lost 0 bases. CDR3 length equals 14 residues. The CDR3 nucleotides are TGCAGTGCTAGGGGGACAGGGCTCTCCTACGAGCAGTACTTC. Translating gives CSARGTGLSYEQYF.

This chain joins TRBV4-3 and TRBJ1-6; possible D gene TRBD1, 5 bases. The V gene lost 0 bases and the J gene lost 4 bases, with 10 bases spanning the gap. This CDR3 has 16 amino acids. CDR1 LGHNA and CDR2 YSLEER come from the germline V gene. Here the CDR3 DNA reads TGCGCCAGCAGCCAAGATTCAGGGACTTATAATTCACCCCTCCACTTT. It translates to CASSQDSGTYNSPLHF.

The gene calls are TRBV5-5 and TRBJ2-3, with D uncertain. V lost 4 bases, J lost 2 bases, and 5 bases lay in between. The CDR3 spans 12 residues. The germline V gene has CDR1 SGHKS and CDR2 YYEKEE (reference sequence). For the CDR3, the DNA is TGTGCCAGCAGCCATGTCACAGATACGCAGTATTTT. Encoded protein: CASSHVTDTQYF. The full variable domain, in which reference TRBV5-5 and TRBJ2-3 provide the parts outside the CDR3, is DAGVTQSPTHLIKTRGQQVTLRCSPISGHKSVSWYQQVLGQGPQFIFQYYEKEERGRGNFPDRFSARQFPNYSSELNVNALLLGDSALYLCASSHVTDTQYFGPGTRLTVL.

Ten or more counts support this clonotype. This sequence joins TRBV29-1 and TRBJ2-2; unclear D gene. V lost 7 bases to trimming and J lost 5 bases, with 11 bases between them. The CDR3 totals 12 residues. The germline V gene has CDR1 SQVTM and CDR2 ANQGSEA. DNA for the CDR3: TGCAGCGCCTCCCCCCATACCGGGGAGCTGTTTTTT. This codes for CSASPHTGELFF.

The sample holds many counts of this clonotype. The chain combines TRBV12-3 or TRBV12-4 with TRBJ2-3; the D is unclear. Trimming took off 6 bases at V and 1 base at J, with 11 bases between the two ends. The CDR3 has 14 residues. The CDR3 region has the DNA TGTGCCAGCAGATCCCTCGGGCGCACAGATACGCAGTATTTT. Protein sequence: CASRSLGRTDTQYF.

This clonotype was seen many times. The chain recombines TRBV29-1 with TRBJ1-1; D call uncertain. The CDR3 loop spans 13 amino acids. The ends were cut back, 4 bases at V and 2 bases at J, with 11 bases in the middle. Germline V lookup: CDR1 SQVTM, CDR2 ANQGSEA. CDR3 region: CSVVTWGNTEAFF. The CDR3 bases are TGCAGCGTTGTGACATGGGGTAACACTGAAGCTTTCTTT. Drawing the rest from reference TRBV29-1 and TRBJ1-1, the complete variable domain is SAVISQKPSRDICQRGTSLTIQCQVDSQVTMMFWYRQQPGQSLTLIATANQGSEATYESGFVIDKFPISRPNLTFSTLTVSNMSPEDSSIYLCSVVTWGNTEAFFGQGTRLTVV.

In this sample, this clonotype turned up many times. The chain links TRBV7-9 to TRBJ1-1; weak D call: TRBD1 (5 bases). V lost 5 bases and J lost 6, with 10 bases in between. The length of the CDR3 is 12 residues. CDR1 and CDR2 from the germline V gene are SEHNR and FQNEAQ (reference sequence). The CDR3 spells CASSAQTAEAFF. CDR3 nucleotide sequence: TGTGCCAGCAGCGCCCAGACAGCTGAAGCTTTCTTT.

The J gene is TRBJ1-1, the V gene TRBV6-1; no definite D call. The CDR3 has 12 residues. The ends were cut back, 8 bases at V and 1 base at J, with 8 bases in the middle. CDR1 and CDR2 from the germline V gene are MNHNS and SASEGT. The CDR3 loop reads CASAARNTEAFF. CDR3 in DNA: TGTGCCAGCGCAGCCAGGAACACTGAAGCTTTCTTT.

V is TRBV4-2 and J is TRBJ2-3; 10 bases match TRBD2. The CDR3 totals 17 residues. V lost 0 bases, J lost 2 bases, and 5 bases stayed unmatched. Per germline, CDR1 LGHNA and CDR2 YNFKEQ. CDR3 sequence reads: CASSQEPSGRSTDTQYF. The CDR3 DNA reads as TGTGCCAGCAGCCAAGAACCTAGCGGGAGATCCACAGATACGCAGTATTTT.

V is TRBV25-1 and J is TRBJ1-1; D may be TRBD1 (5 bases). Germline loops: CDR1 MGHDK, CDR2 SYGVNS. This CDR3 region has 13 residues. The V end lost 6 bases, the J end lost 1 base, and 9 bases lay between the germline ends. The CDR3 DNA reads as TGTGCCAGCAGCGGCGACAGGAACACTGAAGCTTTCTTT. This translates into CASSGDRNTEAFF. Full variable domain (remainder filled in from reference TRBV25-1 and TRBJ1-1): EADIYQTPRYLVIGTGKKITLECSQTMGHDKMYWYQQDPGMELHLIHYSYGVNSTEKGDLSSESTVSRIRTEHFPLTLESARPSHTSQYLCASSGDRNTEAFFGQGTRLTVV.

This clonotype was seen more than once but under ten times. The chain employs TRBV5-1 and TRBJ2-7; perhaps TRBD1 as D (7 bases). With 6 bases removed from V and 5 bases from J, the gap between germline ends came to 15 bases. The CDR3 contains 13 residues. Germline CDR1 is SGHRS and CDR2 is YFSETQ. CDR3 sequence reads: CASNSDREDEQYF. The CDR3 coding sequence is TGCGCCAGCAACAGCGACAGGGAGGACGAGCAGTACTTC.